What follows is one T cell receptor (beta chain) and its context. The record originates from a study of shared clonotypes between healthy human individuals. In replicate PCRs of sorted subsets, approximately 200 ng DNA, approximately 30,000 T cell genomes, was used. Sequencing was performed with immunoSEQ multiplex PCR; in TCRdb, only in-frame clones are kept and a portion is missing. The data show roughly 1,500,000 clones, about 98.5% seen once. This CDR3 is 10 amino acids long. The V gene's germline CDR1 is SEHNR and CDR2 FQNEAQ (reference sequence). V was shortened by 8 bases and J by 4 bases, with 6 bases between the two germline ends.

The chain joins TRBV7-9 to TRBJ2-7; weak D call: TRBD1 (6 bases). This TCR derives from a man aged 25 to 45 in good health. The sample taken for sequencing was naive CD4+ T cells sorted from blood. Subset noted: CD45RA+ positively selected. In nucleotides, the CDR3 is TGTGCCAGCGGACAGTACGAGCAGTACTTC. The encoded protein is CASGQYEQYF.